Below, 5 T cell receptor beta chains from the same sample are listed, as sequenced in a study of blood T cells in healthy people across ages. Combining a sample-barcoded 5' primer with a J-beta primer mix, a second PCR ran for roughly 7 to 12 cycles. A single record per CDR3 protein comes from TCRdb applying MiXCR to the 5' RACE reads. The table includes 600,000 to 1,000,000 distinct CDR3 sequences, roughly 60% detected once. The sample consisted of blood. The receptors derive from a man aged 25 to 45 in good health.

The CDR3 DNA reads TGTGCCAGCAGCTTGTTACTAGCGGGTCTTGACCCGAGGGGCAATGAGCAGTTCTTC. Amino acid sequence: CASSLLLAGLDPRGNEQFF. The rearrangement uses TRBV5-6 and TRBJ2-1; TRBD2 agrees at 9 bases. Trimming took 1 base from V and 6 from J; bases not matched to a gene: 17. The germline V gene encodes CDR1 SGHDT and CDR2 YYEEEE. This CDR3 spans 19 amino acids.

This clonotype was observed a handful of times. The rearrangement uses TRBV29-1 and TRBJ2-5; TRBD2 aligns across 15 bases. The J call is doubtful: the DNA matches TRBJ2-7 better. The CDR3 spans 14 residues. Germline values: CDR1 SQVTM, CDR2 ANQGSEA. This chain's CDR3 is CSVLGLAGGYEQYF. The CDR3 region has the DNA TGCAGCGTTCTGGGACTAGCGGGAGGCTACGAGCAGTACTTC.

This clonotype showed up just once. The genes are TRBV28 and TRBJ2-2, with no clear D. This CDR3 is 13 amino acids long. Germline CDR1 and CDR2: MDHEN and SYDVKM. The V end was cut by 8 bases, the J end by 0 bases, with 7 bases between. CDR3 sequence reads: CASCSANTGELFF. The CDR3 DNA is TGTGCCAGCTGCTCCGCGAACACCGGGGAGCTGTTTTTT.

The CDR3 DNA reads as TGTGCCAGCAGCCTACAGCCTAGCGGGCCCCTTTCTGGGGCCAACGTCCTGACTTTC. It encodes CASSLQPSGPLSGANVLTF. This chain connects TRBV11-2 to TRBJ2-6; TRBD2 agrees at 8 bases. Trimming at V came to 5 bases and at J to 1 base, leaving 13 bases not matched to a gene. Germline V gene sequence: CDR1 SGHAT, CDR2 FQNNGV. This CDR3 comprises 19 residues.

The chain carries TRBV11-2 and TRBJ2-5; D unresolved. Trimming shortened V by 0 bases and J by 3 bases, and 11 bases separated the two germline ends. The germline gives CDR1 SGHAT, CDR2 FQNNGV. The CDR3 is made up of 15 amino acids. Written as DNA, the CDR3 is TGTGCCAGCAGCTTAGATAGGGCCAGTAAAGAGACCCAGTACTTC. It is translated as CASSLDRASKETQYF.